This TCR beta chain stems from a study of response to subunit inactivated influenza vaccine. TCRdb re-called the RT-PCR reads through MiXCR, storing one row per CDR3 protein. The sample holds 500,000 to 550,000 distinct CDR3 sequences, under 8.5% seen once. This specimen was PBMCs from blood, taken around 25 months after vaccination. This receptor was identified in a man aged 50 to 75 who received an inactivated influenza vaccine.

The DNA of the CDR3 is TGCAGTGCTACTCACCCGAGCTCTGGAAACACCATATATTTT. It encodes CSATHPSSGNTIYF. The chain joins TRBV20-1 to TRBJ1-3; no firm D call. V dropped 4 bases and J dropped 0 bases, with 10 bases sitting between them. Germline V lookup: CDR1 DFQATT, CDR2 SNEGSKA (reference sequence). The CDR3 spans 14 residues.